The clone carrying this TCR beta chain showed up many times. The authors amplified TCR beta CDR3 regions, and they did so from RNA transcripts for repertoire sequencing. The first round was an RT-PCR with HTBI primers, and the second round was a multiplex PCR. TCRdb fed the multiplex PCR reads into MiXCR, producing one record per CDR3 protein. The sample consists of a few hundred thousand distinct CDR3 sequences, 15% to 17% of them appearing once. The entry originates in a study of Graves' ophthalmopathy and Graves' hyperthyroidism. Each hyperthyroidism patient was newly diagnosed, with under 2 months' duration, and aged 18 to 65. The origin of this receptor is a woman under 30 with stable Graves' hyperthyroidism. Material for sequencing was peripheral blood.

This CDR3 is CASSEGTGWGFF. The CDR3 coding sequence is TGTGCCAGCAGTGAAGGGACGGGGTGGGGTTTCTTT. The chain couples TRBV6-1 to TRBJ1-1; D ambiguous. This CDR3 comprises 12 residues. Germline values: CDR1 MNHNS, CDR2 SASEGT. The V and J ends lost 1 base and 13 bases respectively, with 13 bases between them.